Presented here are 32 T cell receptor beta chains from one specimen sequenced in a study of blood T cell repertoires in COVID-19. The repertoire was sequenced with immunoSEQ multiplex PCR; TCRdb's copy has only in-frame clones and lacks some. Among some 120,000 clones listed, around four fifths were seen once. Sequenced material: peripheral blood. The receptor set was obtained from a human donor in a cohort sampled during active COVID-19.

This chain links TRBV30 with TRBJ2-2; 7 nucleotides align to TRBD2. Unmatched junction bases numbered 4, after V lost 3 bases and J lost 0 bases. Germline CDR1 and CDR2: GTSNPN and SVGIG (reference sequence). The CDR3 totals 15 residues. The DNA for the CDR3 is TGTGCCTGGAGGGGAGGGGTTGCGAACACCGGGGAGCTGTTTTTT. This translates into CAWRGGVANTGELFF.

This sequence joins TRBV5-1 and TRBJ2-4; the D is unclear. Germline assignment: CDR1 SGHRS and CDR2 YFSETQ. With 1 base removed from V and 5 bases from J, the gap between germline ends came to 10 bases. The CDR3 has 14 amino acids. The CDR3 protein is CASSLSGLENIQYF. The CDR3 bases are TGCGCCAGCAGCTTGTCCGGGTTAGAAAACATTCAGTACTTC.

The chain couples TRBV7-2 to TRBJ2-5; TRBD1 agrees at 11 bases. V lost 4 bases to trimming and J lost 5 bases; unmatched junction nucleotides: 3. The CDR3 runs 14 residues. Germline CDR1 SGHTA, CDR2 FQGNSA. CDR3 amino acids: CASSSGQGAETQYF. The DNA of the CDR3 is TGTGCCAGCAGCTCAGGACAGGGGGCCGAGACCCAGTACTTC.

The CDR3 DNA sequence: TGCGCCAGCAGTGAGTCCCGGGGACAGCTCACAACTAACTATGGCTACACCTTC. Its protein is CASSESRGQLTTNYGYTF. The chain links TRBV10-1 to TRBJ1-2; the match to TRBD1 covers 7 bases. With 0 bases clipped from V and 0 bases from J, the junction kept 10 bases outside the gene matches. This CDR3 comprises 18 residues. Germline V lookup: CDR1 WNHNN, CDR2 SYGVQD (reference sequence).

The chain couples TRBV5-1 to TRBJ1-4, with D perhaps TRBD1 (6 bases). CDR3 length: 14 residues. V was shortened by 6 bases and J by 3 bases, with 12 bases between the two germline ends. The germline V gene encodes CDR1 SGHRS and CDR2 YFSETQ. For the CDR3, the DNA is TGCGCCAGCAAGGAGCCAGGGGCTAATGAAAAACTGTTTTTT. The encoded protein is CASKEPGANEKLFF.

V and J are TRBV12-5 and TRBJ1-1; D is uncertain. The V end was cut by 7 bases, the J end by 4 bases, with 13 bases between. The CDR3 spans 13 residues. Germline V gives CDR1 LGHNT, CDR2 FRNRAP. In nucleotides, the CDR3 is TGTGCTAGTGCCCCGCGTATCGGCACTGAAGCTTTCTTT. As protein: CASAPRIGTEAFF.

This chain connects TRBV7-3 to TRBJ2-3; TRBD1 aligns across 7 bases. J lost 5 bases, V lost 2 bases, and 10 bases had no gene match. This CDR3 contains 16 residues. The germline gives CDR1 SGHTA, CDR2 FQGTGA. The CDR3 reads CASSLGLGQRGDTQYF. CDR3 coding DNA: TGTGCCAGCAGCTTAGGACTGGGACAGAGGGGAGATACGCAGTATTTT.

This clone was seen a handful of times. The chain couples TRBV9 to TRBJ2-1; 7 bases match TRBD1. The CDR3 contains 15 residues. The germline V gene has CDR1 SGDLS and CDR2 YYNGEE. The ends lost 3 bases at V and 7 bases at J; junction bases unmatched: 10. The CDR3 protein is CASSATQGWVNEQFF. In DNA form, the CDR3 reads TGTGCCAGCAGCGCAACACAGGGGTGGGTGAATGAGCAGTTCTTC.

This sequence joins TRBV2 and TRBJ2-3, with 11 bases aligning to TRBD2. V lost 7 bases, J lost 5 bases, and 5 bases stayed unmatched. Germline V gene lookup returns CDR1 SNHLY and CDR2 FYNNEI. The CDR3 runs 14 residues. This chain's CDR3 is CASKLLAGGDTQYF. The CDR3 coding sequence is TGTGCCAGCAAGCTTCTAGCGGGAGGAGATACGCAGTATTTT.

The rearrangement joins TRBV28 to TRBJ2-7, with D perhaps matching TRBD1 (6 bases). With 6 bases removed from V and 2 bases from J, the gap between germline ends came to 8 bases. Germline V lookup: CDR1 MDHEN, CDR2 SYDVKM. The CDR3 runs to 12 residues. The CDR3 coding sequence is TGTGCCAGCAGACAGGGCACCTACGAGCAGTACTTC. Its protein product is CASRQGTYEQYF.

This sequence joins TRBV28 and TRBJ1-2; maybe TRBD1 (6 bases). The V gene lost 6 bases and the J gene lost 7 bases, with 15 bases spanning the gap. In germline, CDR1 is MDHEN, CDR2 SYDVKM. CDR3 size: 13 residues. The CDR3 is CASRNQGNGGYTF. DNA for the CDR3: TGTGCCAGCAGGAACCAGGGGAACGGTGGCTACACCTTC.

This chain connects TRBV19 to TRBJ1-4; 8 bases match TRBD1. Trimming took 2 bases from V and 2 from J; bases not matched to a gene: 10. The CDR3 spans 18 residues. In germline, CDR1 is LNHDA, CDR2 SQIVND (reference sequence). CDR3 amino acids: CASSIPTSGGRTNEKLFF. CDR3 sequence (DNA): TGTGCCAGTAGTATACCGACATCAGGGGGCAGGACTAATGAAAAACTGTTTTTT.

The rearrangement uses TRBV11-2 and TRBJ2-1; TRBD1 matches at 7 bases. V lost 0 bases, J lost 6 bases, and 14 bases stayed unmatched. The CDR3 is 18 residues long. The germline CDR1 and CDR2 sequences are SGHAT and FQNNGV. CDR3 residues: CASSLDLPITQGLNEQFF. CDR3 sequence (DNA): TGTGCCAGCAGCTTAGACCTACCTATAACACAGGGGCTCAATGAGCAGTTCTTC.

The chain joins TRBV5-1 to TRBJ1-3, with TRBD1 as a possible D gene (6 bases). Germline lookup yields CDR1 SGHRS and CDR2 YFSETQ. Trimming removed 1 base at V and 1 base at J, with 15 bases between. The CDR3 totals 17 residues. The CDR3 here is CASSLWSQGKSGNTIYF. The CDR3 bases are TGCGCCAGCAGCTTGTGGTCGCAGGGGAAATCTGGAAACACCATATATTTT.

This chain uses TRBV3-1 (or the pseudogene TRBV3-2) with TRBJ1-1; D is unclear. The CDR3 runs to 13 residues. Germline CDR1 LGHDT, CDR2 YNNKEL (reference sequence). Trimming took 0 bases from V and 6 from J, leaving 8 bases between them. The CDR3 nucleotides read TGTGCCAGCAGCCAAGATGCAGGATCTGAAGCTTTCTTT. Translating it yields CASSQDAGSEAFF.

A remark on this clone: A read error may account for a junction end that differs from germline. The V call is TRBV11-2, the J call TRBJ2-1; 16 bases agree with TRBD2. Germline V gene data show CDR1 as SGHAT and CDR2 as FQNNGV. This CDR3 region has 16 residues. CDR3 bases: TGTGCCAGCAGTTTAGGGACTAGCGGGGGGGTAGGTGAGCAGTTCTTC. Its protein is CASSLGTSGGVGEQFF.

Here the CDR3 reads CASNSGTSGPYEQYF. CDR3 coding DNA: TGTGCCAGCAATTCCGGGACTAGCGGCCCCTACGAGCAGTACTTC. The J gene is TRBJ2-7, the V gene TRBV6-5; 11 nucleotides align to TRBD2. V lost 7 bases and J lost 2; bases outside the gene matches: 7. Germline assignment: CDR1 MNHEY and CDR2 SVGAGI. CDR3 size: 15 residues.

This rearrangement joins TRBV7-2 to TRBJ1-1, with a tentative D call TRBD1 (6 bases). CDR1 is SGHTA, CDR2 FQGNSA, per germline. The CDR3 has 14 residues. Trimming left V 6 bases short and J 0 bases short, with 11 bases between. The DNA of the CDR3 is TGTGCCAGCAGTACACAGGGTTTGAACACTGAAGCTTTCTTT. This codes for CASSTQGLNTEAFF. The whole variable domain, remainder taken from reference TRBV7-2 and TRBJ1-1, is GAGVSQSPSNKVTEKGKDVELRCDPISGHTALYWYRQSLGQGLEFLIYFQGNSAPDKSGLPSDRFSAERTGGSVSTLTIQRTQQEDSAVYLCASSTQGLNTEAFFGQGTRLTVV.

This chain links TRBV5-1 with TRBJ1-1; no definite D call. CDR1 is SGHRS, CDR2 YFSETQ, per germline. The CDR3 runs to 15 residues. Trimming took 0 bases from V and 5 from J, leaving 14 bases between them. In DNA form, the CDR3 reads TGCGCCAGCAGCTTGGTAGGTGAGGGCTTAACTGAAGCTTTCTTT. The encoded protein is CASSLVGEGLTEAFF.

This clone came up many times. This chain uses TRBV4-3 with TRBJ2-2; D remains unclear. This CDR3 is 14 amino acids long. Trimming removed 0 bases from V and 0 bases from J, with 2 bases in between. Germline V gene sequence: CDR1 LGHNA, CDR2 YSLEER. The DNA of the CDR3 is TGCGCCAGCAGCCAAGACACGAACACCGGGGAGCTGTTTTTT. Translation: CASSQDTNTGELFF.

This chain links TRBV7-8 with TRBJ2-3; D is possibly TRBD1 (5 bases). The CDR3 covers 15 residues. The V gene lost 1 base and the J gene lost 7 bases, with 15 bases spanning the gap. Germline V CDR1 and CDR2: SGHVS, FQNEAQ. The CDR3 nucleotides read TGTGCCAGCAGCTTAGTTCAGGGATCCCTCAATACGCAGTATTTT. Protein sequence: CASSLVQGSLNTQYF.

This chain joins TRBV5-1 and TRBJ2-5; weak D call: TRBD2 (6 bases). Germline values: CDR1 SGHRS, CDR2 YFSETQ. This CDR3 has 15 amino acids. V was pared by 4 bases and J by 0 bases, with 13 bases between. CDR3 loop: CASSRTGLNQETQYF. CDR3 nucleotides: TGCGCCAGCAGCAGAACAGGACTAAACCAAGAGACCCAGTACTTC.

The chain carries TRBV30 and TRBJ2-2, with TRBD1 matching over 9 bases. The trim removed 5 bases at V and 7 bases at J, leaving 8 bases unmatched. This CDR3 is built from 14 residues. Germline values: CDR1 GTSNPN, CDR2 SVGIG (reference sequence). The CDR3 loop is CAWCPGQGHGELFF. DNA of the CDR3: TGTGCCTGGTGTCCGGGACAGGGTCACGGGGAGCTGTTTTTT.

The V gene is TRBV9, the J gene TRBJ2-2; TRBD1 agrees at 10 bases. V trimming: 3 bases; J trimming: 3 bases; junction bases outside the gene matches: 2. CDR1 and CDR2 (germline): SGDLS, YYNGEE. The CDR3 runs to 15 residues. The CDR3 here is CASSGDRGDTGELFF. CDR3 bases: TGTGCCAGCAGCGGGGACAGGGGTGACACCGGGGAGCTGTTTTTT.

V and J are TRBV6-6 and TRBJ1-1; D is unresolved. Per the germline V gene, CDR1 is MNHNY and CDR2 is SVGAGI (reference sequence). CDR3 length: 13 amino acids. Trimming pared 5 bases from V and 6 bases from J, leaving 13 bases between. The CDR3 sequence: CASSPGRMPEAFF. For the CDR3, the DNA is TGTGCCAGCAGTCCAGGCAGGATGCCTGAAGCTTTCTTT.

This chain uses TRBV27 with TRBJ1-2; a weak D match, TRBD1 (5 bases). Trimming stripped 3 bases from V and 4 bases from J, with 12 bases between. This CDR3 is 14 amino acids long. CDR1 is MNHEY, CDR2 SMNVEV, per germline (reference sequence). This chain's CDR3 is CASSFSQGTYGYTF. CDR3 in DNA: TGTGCCAGCAGTTTCTCCCAGGGTACCTATGGCTACACCTTC.

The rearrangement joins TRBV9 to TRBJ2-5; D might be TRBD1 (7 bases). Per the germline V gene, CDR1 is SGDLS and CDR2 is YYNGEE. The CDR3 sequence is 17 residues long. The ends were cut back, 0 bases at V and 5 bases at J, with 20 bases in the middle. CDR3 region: CASSVVADRRWSETQYF. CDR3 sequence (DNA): TGTGCCAGCAGCGTAGTAGCGGACAGGCGGTGGTCGGAGACCCAGTACTTC.

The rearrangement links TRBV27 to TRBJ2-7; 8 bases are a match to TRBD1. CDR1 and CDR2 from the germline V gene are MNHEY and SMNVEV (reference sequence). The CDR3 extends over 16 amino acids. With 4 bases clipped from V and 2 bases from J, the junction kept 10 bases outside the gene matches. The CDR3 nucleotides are TGTGCCAGCAGTTCGTCGGGGACAGGTTTCACCTACGAGCAGTACTTC. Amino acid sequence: CASSSSGTGFTYEQYF.

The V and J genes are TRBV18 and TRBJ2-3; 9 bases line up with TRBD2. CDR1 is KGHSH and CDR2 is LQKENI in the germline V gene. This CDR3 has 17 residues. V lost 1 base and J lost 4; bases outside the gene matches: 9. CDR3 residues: CASSPLAASGKADTQYF. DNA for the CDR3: TGTGCCAGCTCACCACTGGCCGCTAGCGGGAAGGCAGATACGCAGTATTTT.

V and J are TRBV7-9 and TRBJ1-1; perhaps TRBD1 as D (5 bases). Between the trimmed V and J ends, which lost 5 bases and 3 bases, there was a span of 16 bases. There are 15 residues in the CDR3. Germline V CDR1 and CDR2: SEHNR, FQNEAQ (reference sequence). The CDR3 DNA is TGTGCCAGCAGCCCAATCCGGCAGGGTGACACTGAAGCTTTCTTT. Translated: CASSPIRQGDTEAFF.

In DNA form, the CDR3 reads TGTGCCATCATGGGCAGCCACTACGAGCAGTACTTC. It is translated as CAIMGSHYEQYF. The V gene is TRBV10-3, the J gene TRBJ2-7; D not resolved. Trimming took off 7 bases at V and 3 bases at J, with 10 bases between the two ends. This CDR3 region has 12 residues. The V gene's germline CDR1 is ENHRY and CDR2 SYGVKD.

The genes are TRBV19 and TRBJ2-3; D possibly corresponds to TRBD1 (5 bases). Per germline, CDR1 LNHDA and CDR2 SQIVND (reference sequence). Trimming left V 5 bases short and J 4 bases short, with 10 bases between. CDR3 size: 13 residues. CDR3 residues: CASSPQGPDTQYF. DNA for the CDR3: TGTGCCAGTAGTCCCCAGGGTCCAGATACGCAGTATTTT.